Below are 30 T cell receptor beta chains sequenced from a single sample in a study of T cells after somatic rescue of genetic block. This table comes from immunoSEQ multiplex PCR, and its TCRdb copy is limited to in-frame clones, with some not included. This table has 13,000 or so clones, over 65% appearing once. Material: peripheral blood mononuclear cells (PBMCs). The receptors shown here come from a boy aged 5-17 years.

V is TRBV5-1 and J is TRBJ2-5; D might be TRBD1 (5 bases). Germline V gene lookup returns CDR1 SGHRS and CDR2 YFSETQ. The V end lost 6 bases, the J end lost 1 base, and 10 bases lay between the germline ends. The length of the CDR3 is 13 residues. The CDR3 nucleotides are TGCGCCAGCACCCCGACAGTCCAAGAGACCCAGTACTTC. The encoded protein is CASTPTVQETQYF.

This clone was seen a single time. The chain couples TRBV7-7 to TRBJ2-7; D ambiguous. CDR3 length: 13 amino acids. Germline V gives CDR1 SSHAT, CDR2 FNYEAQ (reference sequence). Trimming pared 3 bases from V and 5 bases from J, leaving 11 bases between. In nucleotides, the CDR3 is TGTGCCAGCAGCTTGACACCCTTGAACGAGCAGTACTTC. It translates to CASSLTPLNEQYF. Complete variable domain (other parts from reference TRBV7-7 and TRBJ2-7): GAGVSQSPRYKVTKRGQDVTLRCDPISSHATLYWYQQALGQGPEFLTYFNYEAQPDKSGLPSDRFSAERPEGSISTLTIQRTEQRDSAMYRCASSLTPLNEQYFGPGTRLTVT.

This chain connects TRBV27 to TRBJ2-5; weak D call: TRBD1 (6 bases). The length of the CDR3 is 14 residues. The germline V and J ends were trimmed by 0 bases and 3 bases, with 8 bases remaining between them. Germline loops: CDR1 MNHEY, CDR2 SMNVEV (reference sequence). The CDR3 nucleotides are TGTGCCAGCAGTTTATCGAACAGGGAAGAGACCCAGTACTTC. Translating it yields CASSLSNREETQYF.

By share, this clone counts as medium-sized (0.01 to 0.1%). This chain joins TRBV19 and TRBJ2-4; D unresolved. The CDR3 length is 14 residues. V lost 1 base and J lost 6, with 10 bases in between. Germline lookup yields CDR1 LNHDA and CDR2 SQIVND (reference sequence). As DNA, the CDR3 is TGTGCCAGTAGTATAGCCCTACCCGGAAACATTCAGTACTTC. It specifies CASSIALPGNIQYF.

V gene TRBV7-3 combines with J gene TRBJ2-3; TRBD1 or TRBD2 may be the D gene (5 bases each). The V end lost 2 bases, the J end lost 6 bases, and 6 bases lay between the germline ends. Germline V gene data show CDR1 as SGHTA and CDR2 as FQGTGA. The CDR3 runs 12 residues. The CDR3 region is CASSLWGDTQYF. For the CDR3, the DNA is TGTGCCAGCAGCTTATGGGGGGATACGCAGTATTTT.

CDR3 in amino acids: CASSLGSGINEKLFF. The CDR3 DNA reads TGCGCCAGCAGCTTGGGGTCAGGGATTAATGAAAAACTGTTTTTT. The rearrangement uses TRBV5-1 and TRBJ1-4; a possible D gene is TRBD1 (5 bases). V was trimmed by 0 bases and J by 4 bases, leaving 10 bases between them. From germline, CDR1 is SGHRS and CDR2 YFSETQ. The length of the CDR3 is 15 residues.

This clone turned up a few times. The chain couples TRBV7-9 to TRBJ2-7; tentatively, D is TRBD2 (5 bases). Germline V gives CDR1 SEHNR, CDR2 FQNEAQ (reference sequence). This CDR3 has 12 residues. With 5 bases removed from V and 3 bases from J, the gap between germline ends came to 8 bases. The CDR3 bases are TGTGCCAGCAGCCACGGACTCTACGAGCAGTACTTC. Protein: CASSHGLYEQYF.

The CDR3 sequence is CASSLTSSYEQYF. The CDR3 DNA follows: TGCGCCAGCAGCTTGACTAGCAGTTACGAGCAGTACTTC. V and J are TRBV5-1 and TRBJ2-7, with TRBD2 as a possible D gene (6 bases). V was clipped by 1 base and J by 4 bases, with 9 bases between them. Germline lookup yields CDR1 SGHRS and CDR2 YFSETQ. The CDR3 length is 13 residues.

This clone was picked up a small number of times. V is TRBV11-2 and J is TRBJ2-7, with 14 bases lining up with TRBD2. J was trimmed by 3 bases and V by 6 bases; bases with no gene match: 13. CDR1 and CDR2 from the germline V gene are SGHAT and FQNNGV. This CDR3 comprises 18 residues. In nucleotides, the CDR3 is TGTGCCAGCAGTCCTCCCGGGACTAGCGGGAGTGCTTACTACGAGCAGTACTTC. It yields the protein CASSPPGTSGSAYYEQYF.

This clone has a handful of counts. CDR3 in amino acids: CASPAGVYSNQPQHF. The CDR3 DNA reads as TGTGCCAGCCCAGCAGGGGTCTATAGCAATCAGCCCCAGCATTTT. The gene calls are TRBV6-6 and TRBJ1-5; D is possibly TRBD1 (6 bases). This CDR3 region has 15 residues. The V gene lost 8 bases and the J gene lost 0 bases, with 14 bases spanning the gap. CDR1 MNHNY and CDR2 SVGAGI come from the germline V gene (reference sequence).

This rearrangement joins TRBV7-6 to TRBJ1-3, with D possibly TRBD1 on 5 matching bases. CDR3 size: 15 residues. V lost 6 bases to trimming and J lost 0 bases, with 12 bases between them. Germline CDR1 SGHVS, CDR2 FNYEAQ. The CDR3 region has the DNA TGTGCCAGCAGTCCAGGGAGGTTCTCTGGAAACACCATATATTTT. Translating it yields CASSPGRFSGNTIYF.

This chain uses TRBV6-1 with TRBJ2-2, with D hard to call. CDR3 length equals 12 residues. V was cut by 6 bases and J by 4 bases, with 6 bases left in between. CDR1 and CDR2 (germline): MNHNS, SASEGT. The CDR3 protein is CASRLSTGELFF. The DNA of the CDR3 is TGTGCCAGCAGACTAAGCACCGGGGAGCTGTTTTTT.

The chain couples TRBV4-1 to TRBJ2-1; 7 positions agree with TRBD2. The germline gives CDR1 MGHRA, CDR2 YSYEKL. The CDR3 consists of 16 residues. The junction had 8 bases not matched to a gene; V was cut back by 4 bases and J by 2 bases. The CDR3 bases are TGCGCCAGCAGCCCATCCGGACTAGTCACCTACAATGAGCAGTTCTTC. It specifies CASSPSGLVTYNEQFF.

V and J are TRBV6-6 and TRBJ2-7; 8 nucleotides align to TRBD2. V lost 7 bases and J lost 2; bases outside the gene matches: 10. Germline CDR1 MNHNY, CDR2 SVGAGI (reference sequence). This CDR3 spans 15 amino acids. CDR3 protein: CASTRAGVYPYEQYF. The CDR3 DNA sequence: TGTGCCAGCACCAGAGCGGGAGTCTATCCCTACGAGCAGTACTTC.

The CDR3 is CASSLVWGGEETQYF. In DNA, the CDR3 is TGCGCCAGCAGCTTGGTGTGGGGAGGGGAAGAGACCCAGTACTTC. V and J are TRBV5-1 and TRBJ2-5, with 7 bases matching TRBD2. The germline V gene encodes CDR1 SGHRS and CDR2 YFSETQ. V was clipped by 0 bases and J by 3 bases; unmatched bases: 5. There are 15 residues in the CDR3.

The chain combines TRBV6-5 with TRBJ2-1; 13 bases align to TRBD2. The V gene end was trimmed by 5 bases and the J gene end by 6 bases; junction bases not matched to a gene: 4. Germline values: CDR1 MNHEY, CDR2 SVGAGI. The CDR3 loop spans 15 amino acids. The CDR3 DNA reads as TGTGCCAGCAGTCCGGGACTAGCGGGATCCAATGAGCAGTTCTTC. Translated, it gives CASSPGLAGSNEQFF.

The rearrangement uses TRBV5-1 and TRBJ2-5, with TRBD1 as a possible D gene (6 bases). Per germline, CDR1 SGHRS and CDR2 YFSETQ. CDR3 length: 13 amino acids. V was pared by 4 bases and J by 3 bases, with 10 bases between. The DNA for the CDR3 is TGCGCCAGCAGCCGGACAGCCGAAGAGACCCAGTACTTC. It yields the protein CASSRTAEETQYF.

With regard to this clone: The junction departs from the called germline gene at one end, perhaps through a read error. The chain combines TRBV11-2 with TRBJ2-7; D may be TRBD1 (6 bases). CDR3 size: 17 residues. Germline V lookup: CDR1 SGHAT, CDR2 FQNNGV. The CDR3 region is CASSHIRITGYSHEQYF. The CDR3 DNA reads TGTGCCAGCAGCCACATTAGGATTACAGGGTACTCCCACGAGCAGTACTTC.

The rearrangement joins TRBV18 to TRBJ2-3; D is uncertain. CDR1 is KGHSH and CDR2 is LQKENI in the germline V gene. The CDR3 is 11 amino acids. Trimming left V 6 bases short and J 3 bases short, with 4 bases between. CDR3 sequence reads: CASSFTDTQYF. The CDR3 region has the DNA TGTGCCAGCTCCTTTACAGATACGCAGTATTTT.

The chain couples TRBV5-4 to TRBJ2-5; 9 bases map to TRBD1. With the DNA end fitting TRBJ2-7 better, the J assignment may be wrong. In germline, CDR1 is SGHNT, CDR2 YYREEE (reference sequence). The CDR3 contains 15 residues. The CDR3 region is CASSSRGQGIYEQYF. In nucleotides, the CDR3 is TGTGCCAGCAGCTCGAGGGGACAGGGAATCTACGAGCAGTACTTC.

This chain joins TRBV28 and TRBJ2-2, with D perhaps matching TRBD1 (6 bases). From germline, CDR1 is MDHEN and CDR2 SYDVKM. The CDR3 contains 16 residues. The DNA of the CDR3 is TGTGCTGCCAGTGTTACAGGGTTGGCGAACACCGGGGAGCTGTTTTTT. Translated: CAASVTGLANTGELFF.

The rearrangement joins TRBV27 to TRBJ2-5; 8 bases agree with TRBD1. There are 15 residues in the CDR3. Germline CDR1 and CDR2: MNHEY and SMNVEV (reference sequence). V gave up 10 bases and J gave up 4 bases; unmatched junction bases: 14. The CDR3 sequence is CATTLGQGGRETQYF. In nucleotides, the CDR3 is TGTGCCACCACCCTAGGACAGGGTGGGCGAGAGACCCAGTACTTC.

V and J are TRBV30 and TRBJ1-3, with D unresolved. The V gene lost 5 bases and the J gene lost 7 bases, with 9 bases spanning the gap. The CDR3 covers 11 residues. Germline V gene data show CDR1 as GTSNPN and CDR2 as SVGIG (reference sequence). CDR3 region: CAWCLGNTIYF. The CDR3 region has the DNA TGTGCCTGGTGTTTGGGGAACACCATATATTTT. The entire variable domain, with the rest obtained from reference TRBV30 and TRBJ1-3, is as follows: SQTIHQWPATLVQPVGSPLSLECTVEGTSNPNLYWYRQAAGRGLQLLFYSVGIGQISSEVPQNLSASRPQDRQFILSSKKLLLSDSGFYLCAWCLGNTIYFGEGSWLTVV.

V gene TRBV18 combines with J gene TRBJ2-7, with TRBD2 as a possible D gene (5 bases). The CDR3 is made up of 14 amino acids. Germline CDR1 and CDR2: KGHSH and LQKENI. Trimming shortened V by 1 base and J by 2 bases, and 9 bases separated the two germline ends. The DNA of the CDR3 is TGTGCCAGCTCACCACGAGGGAACACCTACGAGCAGTACTTC. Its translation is CASSPRGNTYEQYF.

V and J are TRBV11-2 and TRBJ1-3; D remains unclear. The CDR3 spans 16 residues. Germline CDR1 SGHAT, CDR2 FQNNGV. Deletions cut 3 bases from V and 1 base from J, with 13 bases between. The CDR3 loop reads CASSFRPWGSGNTIYF. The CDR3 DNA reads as TGTGCCAGCAGCTTTCGCCCCTGGGGATCTGGAAACACCATATATTTT.

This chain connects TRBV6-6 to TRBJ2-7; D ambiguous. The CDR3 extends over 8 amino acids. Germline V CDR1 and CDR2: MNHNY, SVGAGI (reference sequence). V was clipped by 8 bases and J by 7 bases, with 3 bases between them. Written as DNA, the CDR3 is TGTGCCAGCCTGGAGCAGTACTTC. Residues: CASLEQYF.

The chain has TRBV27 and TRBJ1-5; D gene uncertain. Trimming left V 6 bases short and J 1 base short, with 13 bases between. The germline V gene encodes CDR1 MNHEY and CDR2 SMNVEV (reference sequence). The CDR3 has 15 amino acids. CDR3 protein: CASSRTFSSNQPQHF. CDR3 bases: TGTGCCAGCAGCCGGACTTTCTCCAGCAATCAGCCCCAGCATTTT.

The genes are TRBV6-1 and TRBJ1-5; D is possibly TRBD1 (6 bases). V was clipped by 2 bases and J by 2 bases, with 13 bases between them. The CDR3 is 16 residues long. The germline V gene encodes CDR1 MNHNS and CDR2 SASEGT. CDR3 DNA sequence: TGTGCCAGCAGTGAACAGGGGCGAATAGGCAATCAGCCCCAGCATTTT. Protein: CASSEQGRIGNQPQHF.

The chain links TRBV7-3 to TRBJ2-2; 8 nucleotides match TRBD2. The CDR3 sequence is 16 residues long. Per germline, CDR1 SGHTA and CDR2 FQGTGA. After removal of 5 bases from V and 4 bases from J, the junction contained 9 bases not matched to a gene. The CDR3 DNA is TGTGCCAGCAGCCTTCAGGCGGGGGGTTTCACCGGGGAGCTGTTTTTT. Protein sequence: CASSLQAGGFTGELFF.

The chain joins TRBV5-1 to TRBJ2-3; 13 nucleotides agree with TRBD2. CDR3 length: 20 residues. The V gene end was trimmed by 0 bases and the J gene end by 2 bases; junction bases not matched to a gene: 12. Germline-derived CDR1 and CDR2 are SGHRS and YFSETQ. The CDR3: CASSLGLRPGLAGTTDTQYF. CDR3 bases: TGCGCCAGCAGCTTGGGATTGAGACCGGGACTAGCGGGGACCACAGATACGCAGTATTTT. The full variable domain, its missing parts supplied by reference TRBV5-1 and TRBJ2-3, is KAGVTQTPRYLIKTRGQQVTLSCSPISGHRSVSWYQQTPGQGLQFLFEYFSETQRNKGNFPGRFSGRQFSNSRSEMNVSTLELGDSALYLCASSLGLRPGLAGTTDTQYFGPGTRLTVL.